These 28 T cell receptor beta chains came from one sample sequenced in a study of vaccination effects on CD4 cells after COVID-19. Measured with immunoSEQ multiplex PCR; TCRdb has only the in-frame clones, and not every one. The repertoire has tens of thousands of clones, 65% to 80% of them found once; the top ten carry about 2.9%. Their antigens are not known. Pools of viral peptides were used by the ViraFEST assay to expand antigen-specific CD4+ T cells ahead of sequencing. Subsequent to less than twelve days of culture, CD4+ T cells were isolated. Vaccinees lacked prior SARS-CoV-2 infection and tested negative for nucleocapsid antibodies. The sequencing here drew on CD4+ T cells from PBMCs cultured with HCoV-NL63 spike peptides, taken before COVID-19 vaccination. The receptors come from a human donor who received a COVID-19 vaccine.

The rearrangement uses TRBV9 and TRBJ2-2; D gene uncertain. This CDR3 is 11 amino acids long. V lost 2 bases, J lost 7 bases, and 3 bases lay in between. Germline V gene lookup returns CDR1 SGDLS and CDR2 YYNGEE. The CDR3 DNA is TGTGCCAGCAGCGTTTTCGGGGAGCTGTTTTTT. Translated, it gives CASSVFGELFF.

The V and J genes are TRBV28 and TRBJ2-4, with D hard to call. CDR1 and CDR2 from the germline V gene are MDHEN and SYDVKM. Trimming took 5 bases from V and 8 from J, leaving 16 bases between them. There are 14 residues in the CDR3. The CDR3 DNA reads TGTGCCAGCAGTCCCCTGGGCGGATTGGACATTCAGTACTTC. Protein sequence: CASSPLGGLDIQYF.

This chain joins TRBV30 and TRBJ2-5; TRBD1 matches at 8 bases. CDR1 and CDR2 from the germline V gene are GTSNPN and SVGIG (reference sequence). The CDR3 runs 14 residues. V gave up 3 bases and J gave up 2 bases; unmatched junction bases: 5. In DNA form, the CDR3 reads TGTGCCTGGAGCGTGTGGACAGGGCAAGAGACCCAGTACTTC. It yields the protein CAWSVWTGQETQYF.

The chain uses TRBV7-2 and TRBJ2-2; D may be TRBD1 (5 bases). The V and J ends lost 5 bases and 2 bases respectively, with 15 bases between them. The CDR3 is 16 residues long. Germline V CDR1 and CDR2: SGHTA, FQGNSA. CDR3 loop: CASSQGVTTNTGELFF. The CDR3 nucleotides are TGTGCCAGCAGCCAAGGGGTCACCACTAACACCGGGGAGCTGTTTTTT.

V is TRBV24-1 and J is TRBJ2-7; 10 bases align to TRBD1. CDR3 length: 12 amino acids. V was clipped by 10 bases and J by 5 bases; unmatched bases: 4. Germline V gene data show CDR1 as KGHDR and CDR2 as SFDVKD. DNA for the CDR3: TGTGCCACGGGGGACAGGGGCGACGAGCAGTACGTC. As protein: CATGDRGDEQYV.

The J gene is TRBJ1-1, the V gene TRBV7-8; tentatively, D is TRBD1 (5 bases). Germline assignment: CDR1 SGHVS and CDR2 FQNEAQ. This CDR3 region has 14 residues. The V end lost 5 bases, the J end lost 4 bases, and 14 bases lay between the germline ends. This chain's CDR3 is CASSPQGEGTEAFF. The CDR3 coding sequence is TGTGCCAGCAGCCCTCAGGGAGAGGGCACTGAAGCTTTCTTT.

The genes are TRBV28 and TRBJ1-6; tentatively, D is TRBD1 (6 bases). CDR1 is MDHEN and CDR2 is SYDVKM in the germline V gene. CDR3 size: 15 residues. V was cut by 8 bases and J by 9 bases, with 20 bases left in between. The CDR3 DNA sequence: TGTGCCAGCTTTTCCCTAGGGGGGCAAGTTTCACCCCTCCACTTT. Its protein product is CASFSLGGQVSPLHF.

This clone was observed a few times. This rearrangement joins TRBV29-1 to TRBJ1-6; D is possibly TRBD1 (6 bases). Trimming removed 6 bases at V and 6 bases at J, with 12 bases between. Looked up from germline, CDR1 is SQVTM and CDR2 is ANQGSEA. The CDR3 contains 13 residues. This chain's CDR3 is CSVGQNLNSPLHF. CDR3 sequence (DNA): TGCAGCGTCGGACAGAACCTTAATTCACCCCTCCACTTT. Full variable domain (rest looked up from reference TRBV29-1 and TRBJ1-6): SAVISQKPSRDICQRGTSLTIQCQVDSQVTMMFWYRQQPGQSLTLIATANQGSEATYESGFVIDKFPISRPNLTFSTLTVSNMSPEDSSIYLCSVGQNLNSPLHFGNGTRLTVT.

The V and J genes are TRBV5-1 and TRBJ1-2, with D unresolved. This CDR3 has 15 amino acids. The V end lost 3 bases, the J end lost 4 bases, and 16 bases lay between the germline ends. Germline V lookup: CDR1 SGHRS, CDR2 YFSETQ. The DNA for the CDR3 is TGCGCCAGCAGCTCTCACCCGGGGAACCTCTATGGCTACACCTTC. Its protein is CASSSHPGNLYGYTF.

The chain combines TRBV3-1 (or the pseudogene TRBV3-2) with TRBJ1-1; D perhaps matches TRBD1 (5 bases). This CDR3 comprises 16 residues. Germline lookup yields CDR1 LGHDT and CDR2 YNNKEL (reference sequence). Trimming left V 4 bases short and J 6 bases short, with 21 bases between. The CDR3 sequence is CASSPKGAGLRAEAFF. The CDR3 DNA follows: TGTGCCAGCAGCCCAAAGGGCGCAGGGCTGAGGGCTGAAGCTTTCTTT.

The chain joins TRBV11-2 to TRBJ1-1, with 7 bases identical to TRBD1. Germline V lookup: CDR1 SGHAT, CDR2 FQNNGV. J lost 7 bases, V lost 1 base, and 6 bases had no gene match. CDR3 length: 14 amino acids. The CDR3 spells CASSLVRDSGEAFF. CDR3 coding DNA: TGTGCCAGCAGCTTAGTCCGGGACAGCGGTGAAGCTTTCTTT.

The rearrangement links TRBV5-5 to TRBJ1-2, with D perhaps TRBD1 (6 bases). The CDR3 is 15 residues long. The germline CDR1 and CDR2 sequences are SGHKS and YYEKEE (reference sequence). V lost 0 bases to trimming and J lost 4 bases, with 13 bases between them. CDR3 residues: CASSLDRGRAYGYTF. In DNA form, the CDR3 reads TGTGCCAGCAGCTTGGATCGGGGGCGAGCCTATGGCTACACCTTC.

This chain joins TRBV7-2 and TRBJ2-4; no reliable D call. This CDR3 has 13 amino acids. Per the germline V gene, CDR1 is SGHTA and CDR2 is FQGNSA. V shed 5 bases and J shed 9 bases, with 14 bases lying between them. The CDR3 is CASSVRALGIQYF. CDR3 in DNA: TGTGCCAGCAGCGTCCGGGCCTTGGGCATTCAGTACTTC.

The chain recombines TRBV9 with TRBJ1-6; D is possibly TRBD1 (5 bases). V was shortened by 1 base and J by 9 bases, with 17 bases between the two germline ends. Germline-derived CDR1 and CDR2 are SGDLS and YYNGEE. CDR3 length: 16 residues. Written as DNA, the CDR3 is TGTGCCAGCAGCGTAAATTCCGCCCTCGGGGGTTCACCCCTCCACTTT. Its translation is CASSVNSALGGSPLHF. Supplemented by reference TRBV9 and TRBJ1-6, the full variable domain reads DSGVTQTPKHLITATGQRVTLRCSPRSGDLSVYWYQQSLDQGLQFLIQYYNGEERAKGNILERFSAQQFPDLHSELNLSSLELGDSALYFCASSVNSALGGSPLHFGNGTRLTVT.

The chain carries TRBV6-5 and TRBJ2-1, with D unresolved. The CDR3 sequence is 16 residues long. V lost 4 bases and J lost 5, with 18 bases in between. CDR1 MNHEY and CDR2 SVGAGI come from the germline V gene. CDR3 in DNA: TGTGCCAGCAGTTCTCGACGGGTCTTACGCGACAATGAGCAGTTCTTC. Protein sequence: CASSSRRVLRDNEQFF.

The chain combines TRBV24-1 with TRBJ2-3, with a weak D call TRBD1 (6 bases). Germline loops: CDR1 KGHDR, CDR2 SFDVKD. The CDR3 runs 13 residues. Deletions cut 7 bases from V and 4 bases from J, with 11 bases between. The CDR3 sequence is CATRPGVADTQYF. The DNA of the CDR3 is TGTGCCACCAGACCAGGGGTGGCAGATACGCAGTATTTT.

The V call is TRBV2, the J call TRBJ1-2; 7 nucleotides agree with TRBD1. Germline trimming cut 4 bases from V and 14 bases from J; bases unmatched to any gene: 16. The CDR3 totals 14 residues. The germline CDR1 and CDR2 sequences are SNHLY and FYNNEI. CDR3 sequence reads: CASSARTGLSLETF. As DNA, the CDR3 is TGTGCCAGCAGTGCCCGGACAGGTCTGTCACTTGAGACCTTC.

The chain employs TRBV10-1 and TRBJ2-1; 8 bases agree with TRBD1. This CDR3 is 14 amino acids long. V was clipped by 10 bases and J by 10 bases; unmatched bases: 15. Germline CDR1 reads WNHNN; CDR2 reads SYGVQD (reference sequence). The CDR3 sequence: CATGGQEVAEEQFF. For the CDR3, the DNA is TGCGCCACTGGGGGACAGGAGGTGGCGGAAGAGCAGTTCTTC.

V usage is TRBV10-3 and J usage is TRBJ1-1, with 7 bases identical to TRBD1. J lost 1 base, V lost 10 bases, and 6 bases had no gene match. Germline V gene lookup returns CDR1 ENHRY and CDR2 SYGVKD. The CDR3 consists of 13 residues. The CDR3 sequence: CATGQAQNTEAFF. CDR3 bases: TGTGCCACCGGACAGGCCCAGAACACTGAAGCTTTCTTT.

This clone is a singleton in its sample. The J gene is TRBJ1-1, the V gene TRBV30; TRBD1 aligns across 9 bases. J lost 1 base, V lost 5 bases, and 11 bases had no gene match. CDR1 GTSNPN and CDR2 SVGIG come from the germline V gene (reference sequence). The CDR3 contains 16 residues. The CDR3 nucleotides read TGTGCCTGGTTCCGGGACAGGGCCAGTCCGAACACTGAAGCTTTCTTT. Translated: CAWFRDRASPNTEAFF.

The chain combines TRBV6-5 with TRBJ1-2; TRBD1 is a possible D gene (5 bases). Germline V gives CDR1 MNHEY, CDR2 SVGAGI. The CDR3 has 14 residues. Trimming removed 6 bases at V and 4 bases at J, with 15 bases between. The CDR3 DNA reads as TGTGCCAGCAGCCTGAGGGGAGAAGGCTATGGCTACACCTTC. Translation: CASSLRGEGYGYTF.

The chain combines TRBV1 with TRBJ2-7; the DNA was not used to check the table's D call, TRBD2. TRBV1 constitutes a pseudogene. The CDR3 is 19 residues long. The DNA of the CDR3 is TGCACCAGCAGCCAAGATGATGTTGAGGGAGGGAATCACTCCTACGAGCAGTACGTC. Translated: CTSSQDDVEGGNHSYEQYV.

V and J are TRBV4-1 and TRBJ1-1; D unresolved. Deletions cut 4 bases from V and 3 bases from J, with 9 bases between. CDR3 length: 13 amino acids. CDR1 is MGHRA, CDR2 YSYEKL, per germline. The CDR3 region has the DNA TGCGCCAGCAGCCGAGGCCAACACACTGAAGCTTTCTTT. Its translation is CASSRGQHTEAFF.

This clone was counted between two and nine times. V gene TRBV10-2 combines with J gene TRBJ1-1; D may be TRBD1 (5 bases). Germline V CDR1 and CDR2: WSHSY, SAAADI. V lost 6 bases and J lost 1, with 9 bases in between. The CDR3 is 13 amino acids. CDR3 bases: TGCGCCAGCAGCGCAACAGGGAACACTGAAGCTTTCTTT. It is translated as CASSATGNTEAFF.

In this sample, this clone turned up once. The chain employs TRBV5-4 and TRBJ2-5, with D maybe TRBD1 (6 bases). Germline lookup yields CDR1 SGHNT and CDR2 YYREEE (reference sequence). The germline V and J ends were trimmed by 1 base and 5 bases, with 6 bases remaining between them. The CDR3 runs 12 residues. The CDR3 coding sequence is TGTGCCAGCAGCTTGAGGGGGGAGACCCAGTACTTC. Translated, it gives CASSLRGETQYF.

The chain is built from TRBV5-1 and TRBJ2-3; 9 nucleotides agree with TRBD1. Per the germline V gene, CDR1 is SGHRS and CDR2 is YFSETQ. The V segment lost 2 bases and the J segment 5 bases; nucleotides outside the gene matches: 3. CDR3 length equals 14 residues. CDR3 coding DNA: TGCGCCAGCAGCTTACAGGGGGCCCGAGATACGCAGTATTTT. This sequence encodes CASSLQGARDTQYF.

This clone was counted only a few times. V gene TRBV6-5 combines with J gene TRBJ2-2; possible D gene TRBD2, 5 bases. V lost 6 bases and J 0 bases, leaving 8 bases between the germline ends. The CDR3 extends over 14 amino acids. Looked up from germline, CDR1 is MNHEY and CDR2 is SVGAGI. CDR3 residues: CASRERTNTGELFF. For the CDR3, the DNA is TGTGCCAGCAGAGAGCGGACGAACACCGGGGAGCTGTTTTTT.

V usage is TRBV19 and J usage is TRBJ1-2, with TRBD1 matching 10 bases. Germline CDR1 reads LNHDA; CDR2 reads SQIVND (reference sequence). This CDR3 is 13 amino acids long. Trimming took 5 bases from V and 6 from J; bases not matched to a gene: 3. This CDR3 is CASSDRGRDGYTF. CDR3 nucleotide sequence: TGTGCCAGTAGTGACAGGGGGCGGGATGGCTACACCTTC.